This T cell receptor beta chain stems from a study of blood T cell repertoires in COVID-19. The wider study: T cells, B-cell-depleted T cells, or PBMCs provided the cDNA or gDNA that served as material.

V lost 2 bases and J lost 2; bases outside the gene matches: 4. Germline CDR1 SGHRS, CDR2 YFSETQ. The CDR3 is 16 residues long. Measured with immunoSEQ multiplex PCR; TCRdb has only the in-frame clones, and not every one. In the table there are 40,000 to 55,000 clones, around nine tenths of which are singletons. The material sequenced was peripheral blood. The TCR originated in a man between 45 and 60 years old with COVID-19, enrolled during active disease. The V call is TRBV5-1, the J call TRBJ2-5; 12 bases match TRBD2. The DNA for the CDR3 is TGCGCCAGCAGCTTCTGGACTAGCGGGAATCAAGAGACCCAGTACTTC. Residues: CASSFWTSGNQETQYF.